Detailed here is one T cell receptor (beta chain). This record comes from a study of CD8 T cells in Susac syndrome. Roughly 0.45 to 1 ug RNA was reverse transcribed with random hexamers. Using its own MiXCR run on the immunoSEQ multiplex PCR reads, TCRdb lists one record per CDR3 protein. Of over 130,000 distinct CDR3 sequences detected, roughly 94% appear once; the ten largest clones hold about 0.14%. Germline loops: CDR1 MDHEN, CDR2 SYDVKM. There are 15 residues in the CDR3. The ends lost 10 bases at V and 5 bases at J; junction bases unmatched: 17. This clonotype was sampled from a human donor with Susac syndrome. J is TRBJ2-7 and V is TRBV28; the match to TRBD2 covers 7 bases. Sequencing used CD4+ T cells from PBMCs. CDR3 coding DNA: TGTGCCACCTATAACCCTCGGGGGGTGGTCGACGAGCAGTACTTC. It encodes CATYNPRGVVDEQYF.